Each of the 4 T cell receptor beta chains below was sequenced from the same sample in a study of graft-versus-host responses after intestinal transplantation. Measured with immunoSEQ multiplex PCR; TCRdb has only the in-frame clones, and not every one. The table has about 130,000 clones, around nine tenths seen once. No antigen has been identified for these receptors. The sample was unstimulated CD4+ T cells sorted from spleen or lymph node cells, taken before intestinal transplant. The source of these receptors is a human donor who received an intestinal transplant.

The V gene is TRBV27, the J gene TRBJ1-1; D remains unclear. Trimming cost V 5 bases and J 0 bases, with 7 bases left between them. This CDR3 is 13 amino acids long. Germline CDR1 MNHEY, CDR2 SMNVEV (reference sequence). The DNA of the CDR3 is TGTGCCAGCAGTCTCCGGATGAACACTGAAGCTTTCTTT. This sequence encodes CASSLRMNTEAFF.

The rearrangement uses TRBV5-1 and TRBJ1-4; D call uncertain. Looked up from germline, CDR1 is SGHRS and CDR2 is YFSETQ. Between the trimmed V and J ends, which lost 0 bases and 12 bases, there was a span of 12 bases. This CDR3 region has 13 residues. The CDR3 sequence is CASSLGNAGQLFF. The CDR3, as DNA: TGCGCCAGCAGCTTGGGGAATGCAGGTCAACTGTTTTTT.

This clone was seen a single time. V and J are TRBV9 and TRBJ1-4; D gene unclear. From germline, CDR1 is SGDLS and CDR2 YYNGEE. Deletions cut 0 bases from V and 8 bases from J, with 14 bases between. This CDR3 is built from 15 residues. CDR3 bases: TGTGCCAGCAGCGTAGCTATGGGAGGAGACGAAAAACTGTTTTTT. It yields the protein CASSVAMGGDEKLFF.

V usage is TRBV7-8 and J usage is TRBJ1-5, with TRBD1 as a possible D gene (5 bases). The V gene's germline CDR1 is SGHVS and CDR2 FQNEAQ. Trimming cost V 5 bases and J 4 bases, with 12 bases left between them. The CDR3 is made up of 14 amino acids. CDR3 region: CASSVRDLNQPQHF. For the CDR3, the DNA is TGTGCCAGCAGCGTCCGGGACCTAAATCAGCCCCAGCATTTT.